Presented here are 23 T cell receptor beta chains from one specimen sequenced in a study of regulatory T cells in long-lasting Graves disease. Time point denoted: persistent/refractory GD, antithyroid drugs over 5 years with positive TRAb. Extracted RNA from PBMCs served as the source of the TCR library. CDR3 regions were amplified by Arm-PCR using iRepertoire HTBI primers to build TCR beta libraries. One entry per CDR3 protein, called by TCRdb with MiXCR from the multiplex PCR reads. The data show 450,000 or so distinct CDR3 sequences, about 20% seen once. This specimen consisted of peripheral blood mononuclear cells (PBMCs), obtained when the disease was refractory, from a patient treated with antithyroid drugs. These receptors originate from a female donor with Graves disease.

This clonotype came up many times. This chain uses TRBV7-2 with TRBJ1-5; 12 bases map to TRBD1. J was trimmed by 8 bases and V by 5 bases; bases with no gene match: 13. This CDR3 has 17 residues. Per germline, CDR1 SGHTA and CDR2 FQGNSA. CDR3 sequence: CASSHGEGQGAWKPQHF. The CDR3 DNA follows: TGTGCCAGCAGCCACGGTGAGGGACAGGGGGCTTGGAAGCCCCAGCATTTT.

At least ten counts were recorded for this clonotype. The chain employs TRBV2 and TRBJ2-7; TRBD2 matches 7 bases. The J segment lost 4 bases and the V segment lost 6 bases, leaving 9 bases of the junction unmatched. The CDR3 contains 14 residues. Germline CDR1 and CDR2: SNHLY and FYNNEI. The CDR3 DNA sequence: TGTGCCAGCAGGCCACAAGCCGGGGGGTACGAGCAGTACTTC. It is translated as CASRPQAGGYEQYF.

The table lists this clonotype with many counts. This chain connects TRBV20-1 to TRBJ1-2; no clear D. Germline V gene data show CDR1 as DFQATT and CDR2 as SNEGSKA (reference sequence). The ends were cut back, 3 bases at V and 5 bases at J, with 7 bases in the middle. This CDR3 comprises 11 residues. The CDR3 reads CSASNSYGYTF. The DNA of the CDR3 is TGCAGTGCTAGCAACTCATATGGCTACACCTTC.

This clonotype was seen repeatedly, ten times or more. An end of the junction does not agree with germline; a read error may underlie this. CDR3 DNA sequence: TGTGCCAGCAGGGAAGACCCATCTCAGCTCGACACCGGGGAGCTGTTTTTT. Translated, it gives CASREDPSQLDTGELFF. The chain has TRBV2 and TRBJ2-2, with D hard to call. Germline V gene data show CDR1 as SNHLY and CDR2 as FYNNEI. This CDR3 has 17 residues.

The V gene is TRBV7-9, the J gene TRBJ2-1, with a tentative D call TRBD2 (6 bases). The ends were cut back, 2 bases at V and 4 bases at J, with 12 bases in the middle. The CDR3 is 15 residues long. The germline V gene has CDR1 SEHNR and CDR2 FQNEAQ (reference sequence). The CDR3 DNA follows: TGTGCCAGCAGCTTACTCGGGGGTGCTTACAATGAGCAGTTCTTC. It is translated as CASSLLGGAYNEQFF. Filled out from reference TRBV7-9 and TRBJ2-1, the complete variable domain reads DTGVSQNPRHKITKRGQNVTFRCDPISEHNRLYWYRQTLGQGPEFLTYFQNEAQLEKSRLLSDRFSAERPKGSFSTLEIQRTEQGDSAMYLCASSLLGGAYNEQFFGPGTRLTVL.

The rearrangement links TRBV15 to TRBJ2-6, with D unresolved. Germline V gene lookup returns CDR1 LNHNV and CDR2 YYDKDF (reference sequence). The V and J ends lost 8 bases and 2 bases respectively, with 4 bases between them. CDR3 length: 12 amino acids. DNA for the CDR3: TGTGCCACCGGGCCTGGGGCCAACGTCCTGACTTTC. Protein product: CATGPGANVLTF.

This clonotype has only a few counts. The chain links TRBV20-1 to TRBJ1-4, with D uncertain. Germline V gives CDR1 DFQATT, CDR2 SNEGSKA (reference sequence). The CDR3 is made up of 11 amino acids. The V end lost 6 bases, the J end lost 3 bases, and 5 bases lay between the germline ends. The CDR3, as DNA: TGCAGTGCCTCAGCTAATGAAAAACTGTTTTTT. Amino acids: CSASANEKLFF.

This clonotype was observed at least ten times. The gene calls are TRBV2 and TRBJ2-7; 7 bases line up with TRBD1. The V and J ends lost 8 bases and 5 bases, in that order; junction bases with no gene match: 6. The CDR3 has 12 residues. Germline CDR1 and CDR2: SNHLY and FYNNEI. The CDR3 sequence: CASAGQEDEQYF. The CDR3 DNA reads TGTGCCAGCGCTGGACAGGAGGACGAGCAGTACTTC. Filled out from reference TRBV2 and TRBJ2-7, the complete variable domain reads EPEVTQTPSHQVTQMGQEVILRCVPISNHLYFYWYRQILGQKVEFLVSFYNNEISEKSEIFDDQFSVERPDGSNFTLKIRSTKLEDSAMYFCASAGQEDEQYFGPGTRLTVT.

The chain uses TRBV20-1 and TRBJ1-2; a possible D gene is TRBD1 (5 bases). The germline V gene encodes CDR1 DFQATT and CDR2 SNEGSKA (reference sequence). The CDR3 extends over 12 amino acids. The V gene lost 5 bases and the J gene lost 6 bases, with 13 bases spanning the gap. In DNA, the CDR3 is TGCAGTGCTGGAGTACAGGCTAATGGCTACACCTTC. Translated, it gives CSAGVQANGYTF.

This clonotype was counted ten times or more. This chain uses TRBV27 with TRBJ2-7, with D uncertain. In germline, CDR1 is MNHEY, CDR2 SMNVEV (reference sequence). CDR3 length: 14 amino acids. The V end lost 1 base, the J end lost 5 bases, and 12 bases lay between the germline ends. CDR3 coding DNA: TGTGCCAGCAGTTTATACCCCCACACTAACGAGCAGTACTTC. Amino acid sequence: CASSLYPHTNEQYF.

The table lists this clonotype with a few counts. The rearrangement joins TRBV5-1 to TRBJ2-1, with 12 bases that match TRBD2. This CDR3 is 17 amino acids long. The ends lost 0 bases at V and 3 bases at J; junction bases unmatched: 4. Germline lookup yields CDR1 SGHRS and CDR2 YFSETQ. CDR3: CASSLVLAGGNYNEQFF. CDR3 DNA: TGCGCCAGCAGCTTGGTTCTAGCGGGAGGGAACTACAATGAGCAGTTCTTC.

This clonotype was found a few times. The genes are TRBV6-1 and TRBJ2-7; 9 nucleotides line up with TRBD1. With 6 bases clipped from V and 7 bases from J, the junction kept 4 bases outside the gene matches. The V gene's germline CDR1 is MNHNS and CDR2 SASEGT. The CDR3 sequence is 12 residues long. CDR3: CASRRQGEEQYF. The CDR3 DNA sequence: TGTGCCAGCAGGCGACAGGGGGAGGAGCAGTACTTC.

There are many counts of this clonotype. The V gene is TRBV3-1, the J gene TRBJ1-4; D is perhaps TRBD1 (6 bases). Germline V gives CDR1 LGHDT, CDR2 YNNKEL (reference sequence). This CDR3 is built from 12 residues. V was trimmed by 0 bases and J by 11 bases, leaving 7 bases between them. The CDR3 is CASSQDQGKLFF. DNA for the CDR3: TGTGCCAGCAGCCAAGATCAGGGGAAACTGTTTTTT.

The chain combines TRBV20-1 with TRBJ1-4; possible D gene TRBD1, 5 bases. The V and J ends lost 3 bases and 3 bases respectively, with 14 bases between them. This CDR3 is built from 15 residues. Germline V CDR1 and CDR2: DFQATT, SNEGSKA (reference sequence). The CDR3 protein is CSASSGLPANEKLFF. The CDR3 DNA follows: TGCAGTGCTAGCTCGGGACTCCCGGCTAATGAAAAACTGTTTTTT.

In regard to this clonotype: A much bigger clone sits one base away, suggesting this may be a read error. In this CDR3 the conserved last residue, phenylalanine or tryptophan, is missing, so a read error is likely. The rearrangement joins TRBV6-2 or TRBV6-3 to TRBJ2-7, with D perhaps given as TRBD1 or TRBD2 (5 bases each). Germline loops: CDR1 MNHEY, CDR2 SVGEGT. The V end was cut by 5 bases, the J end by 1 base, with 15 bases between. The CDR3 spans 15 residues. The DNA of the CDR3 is TGTGCCAGCAGTGAAGGGACCAACCCATCCTACGAGCAGTACTCC. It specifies CASSEGTNPSYEQYS.

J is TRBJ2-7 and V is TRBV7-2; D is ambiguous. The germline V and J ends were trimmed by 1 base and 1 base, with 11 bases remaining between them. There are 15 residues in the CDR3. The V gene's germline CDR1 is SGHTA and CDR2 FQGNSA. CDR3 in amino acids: CASSLGSLLSYEQYF. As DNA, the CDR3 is TGTGCCAGCAGCTTAGGTAGTCTGTTGTCCTACGAGCAGTACTTC.

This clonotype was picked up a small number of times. The CDR3 here is CASRGLAGGAEETQYF. The CDR3 nucleotides read TGTGCCAGTAGGGGACTAGCGGGAGGGGCAGAAGAGACCCAGTACTTC. V usage is TRBV19 and J usage is TRBJ2-5; 16 nucleotides line up with TRBD2. V lost 6 bases to trimming and J lost 3 bases; unmatched junction nucleotides: 4. The CDR3 consists of 16 residues. Germline V gene sequence: CDR1 LNHDA, CDR2 SQIVND (reference sequence).

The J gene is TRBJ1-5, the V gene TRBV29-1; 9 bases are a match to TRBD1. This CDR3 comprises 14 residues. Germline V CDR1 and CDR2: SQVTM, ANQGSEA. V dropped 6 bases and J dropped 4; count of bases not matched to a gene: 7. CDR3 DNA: TGCAGCGTACAACAGGGGGCCTTTAATCAGCCCCAGCATTTT. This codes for CSVQQGAFNQPQHF. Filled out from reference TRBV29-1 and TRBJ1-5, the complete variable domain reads SAVISQKPSRDICQRGTSLTIQCQVDSQVTMMFWYRQQPGQSLTLIATANQGSEATYESGFVIDKFPISRPNLTFSTLTVSNMSPEDSSIYLCSVQQGAFNQPQHFGDGTRLSIL.

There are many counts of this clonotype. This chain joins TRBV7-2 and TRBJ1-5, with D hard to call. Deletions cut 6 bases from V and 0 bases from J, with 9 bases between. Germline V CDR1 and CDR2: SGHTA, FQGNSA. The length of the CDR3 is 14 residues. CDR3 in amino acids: CASSLTGSNQPQHF. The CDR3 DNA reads TGTGCCAGCAGTTTAACCGGTAGCAATCAGCCCCAGCATTTT.

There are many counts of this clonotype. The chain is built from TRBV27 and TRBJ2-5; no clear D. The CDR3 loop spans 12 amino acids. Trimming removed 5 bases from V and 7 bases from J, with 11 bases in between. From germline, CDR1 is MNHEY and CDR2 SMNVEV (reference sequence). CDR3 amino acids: CASSPPFGTQYF. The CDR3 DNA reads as TGTGCCAGCAGTCCGCCGTTCGGGACCCAGTACTTC.

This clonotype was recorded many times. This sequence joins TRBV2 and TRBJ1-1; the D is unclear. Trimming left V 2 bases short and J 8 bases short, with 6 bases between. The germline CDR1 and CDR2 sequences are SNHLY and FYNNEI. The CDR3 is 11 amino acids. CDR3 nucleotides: TGTGCCAGCAGTGAAATAGGGGAAGCTTTCTTT. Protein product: CASSEIGEAFF.

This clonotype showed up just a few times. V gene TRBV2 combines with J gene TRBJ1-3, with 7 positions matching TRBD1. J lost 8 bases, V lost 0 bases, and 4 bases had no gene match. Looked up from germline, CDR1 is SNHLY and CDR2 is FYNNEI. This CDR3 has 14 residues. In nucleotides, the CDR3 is TGTGCCAGCAGTGAAGCGCGGACAGGTGACACCATATATTTT. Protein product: CASSEARTGDTIYF.

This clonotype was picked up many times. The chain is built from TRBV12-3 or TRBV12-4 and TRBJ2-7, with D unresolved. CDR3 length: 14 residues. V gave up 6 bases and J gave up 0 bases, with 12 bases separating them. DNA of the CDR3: TGTGCCAGCAGCCCCAATAGTCTCTCCTACGAGCAGTACTTC. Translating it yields CASSPNSLSYEQYF.